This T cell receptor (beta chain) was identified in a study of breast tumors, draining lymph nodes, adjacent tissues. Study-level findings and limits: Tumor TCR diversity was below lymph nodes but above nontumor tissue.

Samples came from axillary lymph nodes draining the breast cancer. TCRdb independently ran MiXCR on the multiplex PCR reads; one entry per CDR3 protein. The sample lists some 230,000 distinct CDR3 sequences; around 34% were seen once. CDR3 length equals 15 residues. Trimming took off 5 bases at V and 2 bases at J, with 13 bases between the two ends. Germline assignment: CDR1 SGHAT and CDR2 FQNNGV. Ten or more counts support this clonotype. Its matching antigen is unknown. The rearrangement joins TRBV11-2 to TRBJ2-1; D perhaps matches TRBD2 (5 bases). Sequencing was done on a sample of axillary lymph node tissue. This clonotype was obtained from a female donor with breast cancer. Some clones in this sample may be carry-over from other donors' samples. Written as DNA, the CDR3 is TGTGCCAGCAGCCAGATCGGGGTAACCTACAATGAGCAGTTCTTC. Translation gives CASSQIGVTYNEQFF.